This T cell receptor (beta chain) was retrieved from a study of metastatic and nonmetastatic thyroid tumors. Each patient came to thyroid surgery without any prior treatment (of any kind). This CDR3 has 15 residues. V was pared by 5 bases and J by 4 bases, with 6 bases of the junction left unmatched. The V gene's germline CDR1 is SNHLY and CDR2 FYNNEI. Through MiXCR, TCRdb re-clonotyped the PCR reads. The table records 30,000 to 35,000 clones, roughly a third of them present only once. Only a few counts were recorded for this clone. Sequencing used tumor tissue. This TCR came from a female donor with papillary thyroid cancer or a benign thyroid nodule (not recorded which). Some clones in this sample may be carry-over from other donors' samples. The chain has TRBV2 and TRBJ1-5; the match to TRBD1 covers 9 bases. For the CDR3, the DNA is TGTGCCAGCAGTCAGACAGGGGGGGGGAATCAGCCCCAGCATTTT. It translates to CASSQTGGGNQPQHF.